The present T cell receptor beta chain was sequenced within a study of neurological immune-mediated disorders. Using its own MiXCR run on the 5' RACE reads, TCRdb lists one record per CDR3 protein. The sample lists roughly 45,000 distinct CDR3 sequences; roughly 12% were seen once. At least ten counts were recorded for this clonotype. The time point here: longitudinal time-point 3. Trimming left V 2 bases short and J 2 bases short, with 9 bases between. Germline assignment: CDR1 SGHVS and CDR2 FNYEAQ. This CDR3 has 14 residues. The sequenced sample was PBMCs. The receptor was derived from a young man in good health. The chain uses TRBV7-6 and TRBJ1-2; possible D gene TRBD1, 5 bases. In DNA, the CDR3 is TGTGCCAGCAGCTTAAACCAGGGCAACTATGGCTACACCTTC. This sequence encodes CASSLNQGNYGYTF. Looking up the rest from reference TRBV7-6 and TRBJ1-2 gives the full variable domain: GAGVSQSPRYKVTKRGQDVALRCDPISGHVSLYWYRQALGQGPEFLTYFNYEAQQDKSGLPNDRFSAERPEGSISTLTIQRTEQRDSAMYRCASSLNQGNYGYTFGSGTRLTVV.